What follows are 13 T cell receptor beta chains derived from one specimen sequenced in a study of cytomegalovirus exposure and HLA in healthy donors. Assay: immunoSEQ multiplex PCR; the TCRdb copy retains only in-frame clones and omits some. Seen here are 120,000 to 150,000 clones, 86% observed once, and the top ten hold about 2.8%. Sequencing used PBMCs. The receptors were gathered from a man younger than 30 in good health and CMV-seronegative.

This clone was recorded many times. This sequence joins TRBV18 and TRBJ1-6; 12 positions match TRBD1. V lost 6 bases and J lost 7; bases outside the gene matches: 4. This CDR3 is 15 amino acids long. The germline V gene encodes CDR1 KGHSH and CDR2 LQKENI. CDR3 nucleotide sequence: TGTGCCAGCTCTAGGGACAGGGGGCGGAATTCACCCCTCCACTTT. Translated, it gives CASSRDRGRNSPLHF.

The V call is TRBV9, the J call TRBJ2-5; the D is unclear. The CDR3 is 14 residues long. Germline V gene sequence: CDR1 SGDLS, CDR2 YYNGEE. Trimming took 0 bases from V and 4 from J, leaving 10 bases between them. The CDR3 loop reads CASSVEPTGETQYF. The CDR3, as DNA: TGTGCCAGCAGCGTAGAACCTACGGGAGAGACCCAGTACTTC.

V gene TRBV28 combines with J gene TRBJ2-7; 11 bases agree with TRBD2. CDR3 length: 15 amino acids. V lost 2 bases and J lost 7; bases outside the gene matches: 7. Germline V gene data show CDR1 as MDHEN and CDR2 as SYDVKM. CDR3 region: CASSLVAGGNREQYF. The CDR3 DNA follows: TGTGCCAGCAGTTTAGTAGCGGGAGGGAATCGTGAGCAGTACTTC. Drawing the rest from reference TRBV28 and TRBJ2-7, the complete variable domain is DVKVTQSSRYLVKRTGEKVFLECVQDMDHENMFWYRQDPGLGLRLIYFSYDVKMKEKGDIPEGYSVSREKKERFSLILESASTNQTSMYLCASSLVAGGNREQYFGPGTRLTVT.

This chain joins TRBV27 and TRBJ2-6; D is unresolved. The V gene lost 3 bases and the J gene lost 0 bases, with 3 bases spanning the gap. The germline CDR1 and CDR2 sequences are MNHEY and SMNVEV (reference sequence). The CDR3 runs to 14 residues. CDR3 sequence reads: CASSLSSGANVLTF. The CDR3 coding sequence is TGTGCCAGCAGTTTGAGCTCTGGGGCCAACGTCCTGACTTTC.

The J gene is TRBJ2-1, the V gene TRBV19; TRBD2 agrees at 11 bases. Germline V lookup: CDR1 LNHDA, CDR2 SQIVND (reference sequence). The CDR3 loop spans 19 amino acids. With V trimmed by 3 bases and J by 2 bases, 12 bases remained unmatched. Here the CDR3 reads CASSMTFLAGGGTYNEQFF. The CDR3 DNA reads as TGTGCCAGTAGTATGACTTTCCTAGCGGGGGGCGGGACCTACAATGAGCAGTTCTTC.

The rearrangement uses TRBV6-6 and TRBJ2-7; the D gene is possibly TRBD1 (5 bases). From germline, CDR1 is MNHNY and CDR2 SVGAGI (reference sequence). V lost 2 bases and J 9 bases, leaving 17 bases between the germline ends. The CDR3 runs 14 residues. The CDR3 region is CASSYEQANRGQYF. CDR3 DNA: TGTGCCAGCAGTTACGAACAGGCGAATCGAGGGCAGTACTTC.

This clone was counted only a few times. The rearrangement links TRBV4-2 to TRBJ1-2; no clear D. Per germline, CDR1 LGHNA and CDR2 YNFKEQ. The CDR3 has 12 amino acids. V dropped 0 bases and J dropped 8 bases, with 7 bases sitting between them. The CDR3 bases are TGTGCCAGCAGCCAAGATCGTGAGGGCTACACCTTC. Protein sequence: CASSQDREGYTF.

As for this clone: The germline gene is not matched at one end of the junction; a read error may be the cause. The chain couples TRBV29-1 to TRBJ2-5; D gene unclear. There are 11 residues in the CDR3. CDR1 is SQVTM and CDR2 is ANQGSEA in the germline V gene. The CDR3 here is CSVFLLEAQYF. CDR3 nucleotide sequence: TGCAGCGTTTTTTTATTAGAGGCCCAGTACTTC.

V gene TRBV6-4 combines with J gene TRBJ2-3; D is possibly TRBD2 (6 bases). The CDR3 is 14 amino acids. Trimming left V 6 bases short and J 5 bases short, with 15 bases between. Germline-derived CDR1 and CDR2 are MRHNA and SNTAGT. The CDR3 here is CASSRGTGVDTQYF. For the CDR3, the DNA is TGTGCCAGCAGCAGAGGGACGGGGGTAGATACGCAGTATTTT.

The genes are TRBV18 and TRBJ1-2, with D possibly matching TRBD1 (5 bases). In germline, CDR1 is KGHSH, CDR2 LQKENI. V was clipped by 6 bases and J by 8 bases, with 19 bases between them. The CDR3 sequence is 14 residues long. This CDR3 is CASSAGTPFGGYTF. The DNA of the CDR3 is TGTGCCAGCTCGGCCGGGACTCCCTTTGGGGGCTACACCTTC. Complete variable domain (other parts from reference TRBV18 and TRBJ1-2): NAGVMQNPRHLVRRRGQEARLRCSPMKGHSHVYWYRQLPEEGLKFMVYLQKENIIDESGMPKERFSAEFPKEGPSILRIQQVVRGDSAAYFCASSAGTPFGGYTFGSGTRLTVV.

This rearrangement joins TRBV25-1 to TRBJ2-2; TRBD1 matches 9 bases. CDR3 length equals 16 residues. Germline values: CDR1 MGHDK, CDR2 SYGVNS. Germline trimming cut 8 bases from V and 5 bases from J; bases unmatched to any gene: 12. The chain's CDR3 is CASSEPDRGETGELFF. CDR3 bases: TGTGCCAGCTCAGAACCCGACAGGGGGGAAACCGGGGAGCTGTTTTTT.

In nucleotides, the CDR3 is TGTGCCAGCAGTTTAGCTGAGGGACTAGCGGGGTCCGCCTACGAGCAGTACTTC. It specifies CASSLAEGLAGSAYEQYF. The V call is TRBV28, the J call TRBJ2-7; 13 bases are a match to TRBD2. This CDR3 region has 18 residues. CDR1 is MDHEN, CDR2 SYDVKM, per germline. The V and J ends lost 2 bases and 2 bases, in that order; junction bases with no gene match: 9.

The genes are TRBV27 and TRBJ2-7; 8 bases are shared with TRBD1. CDR1 and CDR2 (germline): MNHEY, SMNVEV (reference sequence). Trimming cost V 5 bases and J 6 bases; bases outside gene matches: 12. This CDR3 has 15 amino acids. The CDR3 region has the DNA TGTGCCAGCAGTGACCCCTGGACAGGGATAGTCGAGCAGTACTTC. Translated: CASSDPWTGIVEQYF.